This T cell receptor beta chain was recovered during a study of Ad26.COV2.S vaccination and SARS-CoV-2 variants. Study-wide context: Enrolled in COV1001, the donor was in the Ad26.COV2.S trial arm, which received the vaccine.

With 5 bases removed from V and 3 bases from J, the gap between germline ends came to 11 bases. The CDR3 has 14 amino acids. Germline V lookup: CDR1 SGHNT, CDR2 YYREEE (reference sequence). The method was immunoSEQ multiplex PCR; TCRdb's version includes in-frame clones alone and lacks a portion of them. The sample records some 300,000 clones, roughly 80% being singletons. As for treatment: 15 to 20 received Ad26.COV2.S at low or high dose, single or two shots; several received placebo; per-sample allocation not given. All samples were drawn on day 63, counting from the first vaccine or placebo injection.

This receptor was identified in a person between 18 and 60 years old who received the Ad26.COV2.S COVID-19 vaccine or a placebo. The rearrangement links TRBV5-4 to TRBJ1-4; maybe TRBD1 (5 bases). The sequenced sample was peripheral blood, obtained in a trial of Ad26.COV2.S vaccine versus placebo. The CDR3 DNA reads as TGTGCCAGCAGAAGGGACGGCCCTAATGAAAAACTGTTTTTT. Encoded protein: CASRRDGPNEKLFF.